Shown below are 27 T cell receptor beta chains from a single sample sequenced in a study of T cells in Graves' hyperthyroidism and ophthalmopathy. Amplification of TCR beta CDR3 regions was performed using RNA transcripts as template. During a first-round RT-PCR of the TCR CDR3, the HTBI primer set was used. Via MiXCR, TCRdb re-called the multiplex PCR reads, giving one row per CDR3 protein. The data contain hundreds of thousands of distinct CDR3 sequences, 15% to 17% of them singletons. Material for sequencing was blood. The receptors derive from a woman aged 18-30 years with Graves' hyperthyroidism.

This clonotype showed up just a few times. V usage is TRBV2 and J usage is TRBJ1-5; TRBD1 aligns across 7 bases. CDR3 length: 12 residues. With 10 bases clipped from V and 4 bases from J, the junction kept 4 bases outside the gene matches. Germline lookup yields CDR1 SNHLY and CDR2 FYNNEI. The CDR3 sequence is CATSTGNQPQHF. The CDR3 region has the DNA TGTGCCACTTCGACAGGGAATCAGCCCCAGCATTTT.

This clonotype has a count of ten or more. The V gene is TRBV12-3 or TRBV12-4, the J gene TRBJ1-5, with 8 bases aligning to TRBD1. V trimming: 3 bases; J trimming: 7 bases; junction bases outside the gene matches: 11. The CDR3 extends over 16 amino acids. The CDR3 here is CASSLGGGQGRQPQHF. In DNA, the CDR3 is TGTGCCAGCAGTTTGGGGGGTGGACAGGGTCGACAGCCCCAGCATTTT.

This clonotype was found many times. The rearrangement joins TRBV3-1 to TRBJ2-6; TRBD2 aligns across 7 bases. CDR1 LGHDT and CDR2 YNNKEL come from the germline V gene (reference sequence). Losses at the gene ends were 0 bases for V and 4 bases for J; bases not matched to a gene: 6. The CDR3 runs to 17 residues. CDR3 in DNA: TGTGCCAGCAGCCAAGAGGGCGGGAGCACCGGGGCCAACGTCCTGACTTTC. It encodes CASSQEGGSTGANVLTF.

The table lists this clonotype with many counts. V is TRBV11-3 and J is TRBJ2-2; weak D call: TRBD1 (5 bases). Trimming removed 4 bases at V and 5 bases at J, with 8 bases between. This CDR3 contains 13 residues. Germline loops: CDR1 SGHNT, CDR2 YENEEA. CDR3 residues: CASSSDRTGELFF. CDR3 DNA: TGTGCCAGCAGCTCTGACAGAACCGGGGAGCTGTTTTTT.

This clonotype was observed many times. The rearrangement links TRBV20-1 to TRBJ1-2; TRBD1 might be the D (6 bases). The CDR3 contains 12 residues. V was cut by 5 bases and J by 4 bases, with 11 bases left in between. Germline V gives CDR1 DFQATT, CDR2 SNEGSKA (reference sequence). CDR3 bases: TGCAGTGCTCCCGTAGGGGGCTATGGCTACACCTTC. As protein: CSAPVGGYGYTF.

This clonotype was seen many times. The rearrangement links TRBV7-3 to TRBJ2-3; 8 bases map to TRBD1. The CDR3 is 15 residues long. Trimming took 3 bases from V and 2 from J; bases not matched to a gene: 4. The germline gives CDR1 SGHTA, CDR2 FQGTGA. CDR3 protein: CASSFDRGPTDTQYF. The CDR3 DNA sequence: TGTGCCAGCAGCTTCGACAGGGGCCCCACAGATACGCAGTATTTT. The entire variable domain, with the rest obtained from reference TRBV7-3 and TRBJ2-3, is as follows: GAGVSQTPSNKVTEKGKYVELRCDPISGHTALYWYRQSLGQGPEFLIYFQGTGAADDSGLPNDRFFAVRPEGSVSTLKIQRTERGDSAVYLCASSFDRGPTDTQYFGPGTRLTVL.

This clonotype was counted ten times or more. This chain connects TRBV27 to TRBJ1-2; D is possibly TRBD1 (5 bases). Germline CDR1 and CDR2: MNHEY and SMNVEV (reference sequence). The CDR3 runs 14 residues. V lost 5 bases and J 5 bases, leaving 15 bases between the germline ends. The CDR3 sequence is CASSPWDGRYGYTF. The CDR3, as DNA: TGTGCCAGCAGTCCCTGGGACGGCCGATATGGCTACACCTTC.

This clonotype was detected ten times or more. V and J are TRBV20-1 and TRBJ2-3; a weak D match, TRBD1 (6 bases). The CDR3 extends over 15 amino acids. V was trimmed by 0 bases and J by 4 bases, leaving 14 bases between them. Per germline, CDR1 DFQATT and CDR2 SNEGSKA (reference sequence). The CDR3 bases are TGCAGTGCTAGAGATCACCTCAGGGGTTCAGATACGCAGTATTTT. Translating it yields CSARDHLRGSDTQYF.

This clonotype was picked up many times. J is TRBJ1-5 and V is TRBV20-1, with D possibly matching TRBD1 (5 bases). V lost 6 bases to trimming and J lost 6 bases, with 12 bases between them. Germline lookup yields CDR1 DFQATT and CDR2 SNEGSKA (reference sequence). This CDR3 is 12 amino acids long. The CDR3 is CSAWGYGQPQHF. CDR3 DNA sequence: TGCAGTGCGTGGGGGTACGGTCAGCCCCAGCATTTT.

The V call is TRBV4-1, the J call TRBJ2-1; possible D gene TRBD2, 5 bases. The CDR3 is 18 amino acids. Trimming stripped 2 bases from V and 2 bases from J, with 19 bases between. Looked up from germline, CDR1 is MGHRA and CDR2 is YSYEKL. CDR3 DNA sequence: TGCGCCAGCAGCCAACGAACTCAAGCGGCTCCTCCCTACAATGAGCAGTTCTTC. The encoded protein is CASSQRTQAAPPYNEQFF.

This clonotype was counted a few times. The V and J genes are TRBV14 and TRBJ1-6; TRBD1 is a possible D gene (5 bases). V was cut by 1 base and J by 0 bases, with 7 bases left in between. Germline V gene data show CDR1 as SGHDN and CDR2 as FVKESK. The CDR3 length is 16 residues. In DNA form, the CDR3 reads TGTGCCAGCAGCCAAGCAGGGAGCTCCTATAATTCACCCCTCCACTTT. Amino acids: CASSQAGSSYNSPLHF. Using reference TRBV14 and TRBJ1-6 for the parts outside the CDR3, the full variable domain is EAGVTQFPSHSVIEKGQTVTLRCDPISGHDNLYWYRRVMGKEIKFLLHFVKESKQDESGMPNNRFLAERTGGTYSTLKVQPAELEDSGVYFCASSQAGSSYNSPLHFGNGTRLTVT.

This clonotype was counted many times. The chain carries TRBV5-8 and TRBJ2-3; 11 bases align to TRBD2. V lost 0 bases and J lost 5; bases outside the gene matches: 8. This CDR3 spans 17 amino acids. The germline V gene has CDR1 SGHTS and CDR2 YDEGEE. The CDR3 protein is CASSLGTSSGGRDTQYF. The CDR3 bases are TGTGCCAGCAGCTTGGGGACTTCTAGCGGGGGGAGAGATACGCAGTATTTT.

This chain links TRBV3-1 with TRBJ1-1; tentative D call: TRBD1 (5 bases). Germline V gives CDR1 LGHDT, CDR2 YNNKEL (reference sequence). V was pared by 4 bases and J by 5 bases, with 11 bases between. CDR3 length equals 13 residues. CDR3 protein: CASSRRGNTEAFF. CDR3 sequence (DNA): TGTGCCAGCAGCCGTCGGGGGAATACTGAAGCTTTCTTT. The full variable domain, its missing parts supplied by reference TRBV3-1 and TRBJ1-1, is DTAVSQTPKYLVTQMGNDKSIKCEQNLGHDTMYWYKQDSKKFLKIMFSYNNKELIINETVPNRFSPKSPDKAHLNLHINSLELGDSAVYFCASSRRGNTEAFFGQGTRLTVV.

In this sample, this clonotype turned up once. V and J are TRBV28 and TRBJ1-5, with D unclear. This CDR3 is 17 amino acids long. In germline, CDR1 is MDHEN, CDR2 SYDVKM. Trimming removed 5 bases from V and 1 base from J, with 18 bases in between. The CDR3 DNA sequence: TGTGCCAGCAGTCGCCTAACGACGACCAGGAGCAATCAGCCCCAGCATTTT. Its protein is CASSRLTTTRSNQPQHF.

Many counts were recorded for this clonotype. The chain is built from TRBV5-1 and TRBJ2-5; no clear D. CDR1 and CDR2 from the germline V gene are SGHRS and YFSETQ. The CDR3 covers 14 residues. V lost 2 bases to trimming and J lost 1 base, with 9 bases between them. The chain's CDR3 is CASSFGTAQETQYF. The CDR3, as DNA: TGCGCCAGCAGCTTTGGAACAGCCCAAGAGACCCAGTACTTC.

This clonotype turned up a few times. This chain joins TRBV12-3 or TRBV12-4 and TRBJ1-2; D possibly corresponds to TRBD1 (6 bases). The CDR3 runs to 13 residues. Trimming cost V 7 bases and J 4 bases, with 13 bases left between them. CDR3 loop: CASTKRGSYGYTF. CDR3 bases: TGTGCCAGCACCAAGAGGGGGTCCTATGGCTACACCTTC.

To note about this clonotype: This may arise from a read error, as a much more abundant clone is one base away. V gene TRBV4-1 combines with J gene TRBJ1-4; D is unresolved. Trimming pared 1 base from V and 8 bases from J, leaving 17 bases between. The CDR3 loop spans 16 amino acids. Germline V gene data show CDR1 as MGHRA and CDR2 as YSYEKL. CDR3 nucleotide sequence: TGCGCCAGCAGCCAAGTCCCAGGCGCCTCTGGGGAAAAACTGTTTTTT. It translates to CASSQVPGASGEKLFF.

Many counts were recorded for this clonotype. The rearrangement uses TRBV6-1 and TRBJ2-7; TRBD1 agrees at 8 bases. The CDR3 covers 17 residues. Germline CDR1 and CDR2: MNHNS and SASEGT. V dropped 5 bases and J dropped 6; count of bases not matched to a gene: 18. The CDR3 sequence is CASSSPRGQGTKGEQYF. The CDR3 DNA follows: TGTGCCAGCAGTTCTCCCCGCGGACAGGGCACCAAGGGCGAGCAGTACTTC.

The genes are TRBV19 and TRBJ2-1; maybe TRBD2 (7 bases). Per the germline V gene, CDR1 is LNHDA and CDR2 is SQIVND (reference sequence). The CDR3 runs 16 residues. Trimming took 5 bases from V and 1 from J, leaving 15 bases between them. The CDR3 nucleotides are TGTGCCAGTAGTCCTCAGGGGCGGGAGTCCTACAATGAGCAGTTCTTC. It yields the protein CASSPQGRESYNEQFF.

CDR3 residues: CASRRQGAAETQYF. CDR3 sequence (DNA): TGTGCCAGCAGGAGACAGGGGGCCGCGGAGACCCAGTACTTC. The gene calls are TRBV7-8 and TRBJ2-5; 10 bases fit TRBD1. Trimming at V came to 6 bases and at J to 5 bases, leaving 6 bases not matched to a gene. CDR1 is SGHVS and CDR2 is FQNEAQ in the germline V gene. This CDR3 has 14 amino acids.

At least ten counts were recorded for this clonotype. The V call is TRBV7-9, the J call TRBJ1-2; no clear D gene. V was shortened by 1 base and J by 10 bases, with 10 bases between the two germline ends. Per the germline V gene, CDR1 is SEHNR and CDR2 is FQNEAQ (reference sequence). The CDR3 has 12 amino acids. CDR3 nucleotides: TGTGCCAGCAGCTTAGGGGCTCCTTACTACACCTTC. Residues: CASSLGAPYYTF.

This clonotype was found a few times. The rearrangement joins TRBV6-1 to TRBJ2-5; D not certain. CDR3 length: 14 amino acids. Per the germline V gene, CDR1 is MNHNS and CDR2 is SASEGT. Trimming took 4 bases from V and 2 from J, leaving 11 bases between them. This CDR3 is CASSAWTAQETQYF. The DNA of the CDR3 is TGTGCCAGCAGTGCCTGGACGGCTCAAGAGACCCAGTACTTC.

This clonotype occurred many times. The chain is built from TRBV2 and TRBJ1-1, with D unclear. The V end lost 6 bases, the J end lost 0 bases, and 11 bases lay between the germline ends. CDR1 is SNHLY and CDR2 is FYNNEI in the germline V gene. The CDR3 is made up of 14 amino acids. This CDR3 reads CASRPDFLNTEAFF. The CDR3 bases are TGTGCCAGCAGGCCTGACTTCTTGAACACTGAAGCTTTCTTT.

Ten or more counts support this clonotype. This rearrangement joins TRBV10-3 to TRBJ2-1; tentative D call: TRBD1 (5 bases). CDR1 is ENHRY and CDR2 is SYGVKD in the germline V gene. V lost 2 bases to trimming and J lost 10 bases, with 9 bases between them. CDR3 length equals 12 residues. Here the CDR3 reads CAISEPRTEQFF. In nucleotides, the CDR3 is TGTGCCATCAGTGAGCCACGGACAGAGCAGTTCTTC.

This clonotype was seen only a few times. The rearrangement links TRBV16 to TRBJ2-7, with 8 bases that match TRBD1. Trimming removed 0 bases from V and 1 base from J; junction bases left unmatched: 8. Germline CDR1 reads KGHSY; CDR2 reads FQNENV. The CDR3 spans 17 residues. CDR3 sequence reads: CASSQSVDREHSYEQYF. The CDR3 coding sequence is TGTGCCAGCAGCCAATCGGTGGACAGGGAACATTCCTACGAGCAGTACTTC.

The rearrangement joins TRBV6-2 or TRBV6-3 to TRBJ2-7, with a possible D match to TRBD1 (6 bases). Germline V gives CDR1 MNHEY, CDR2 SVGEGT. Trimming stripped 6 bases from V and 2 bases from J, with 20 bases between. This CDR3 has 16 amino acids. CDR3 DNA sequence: TGTGCCAGCAGAGCCCCAGTGGCGGACAGACCCTACGAGCAGTACTTC. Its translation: CASRAPVADRPYEQYF.

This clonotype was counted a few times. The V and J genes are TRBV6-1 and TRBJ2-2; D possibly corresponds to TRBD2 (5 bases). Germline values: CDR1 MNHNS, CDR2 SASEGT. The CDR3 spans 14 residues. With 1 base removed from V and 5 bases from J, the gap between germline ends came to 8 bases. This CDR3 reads CASSEEGGTGELFF. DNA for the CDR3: TGTGCCAGCAGTGAAGAAGGCGGGACCGGGGAGCTGTTTTTT.